The entry below describes one T cell receptor (beta chain). The antigen is not known. In making TCR cDNA, 5'RACE template switching added a universal primer site and UMIs to it. A single record per CDR3 protein comes from TCRdb applying MiXCR to the 5' RACE reads. In the table there are some 500,000 distinct CDR3 sequences, about 13% of which are singletons. These data originate in a study of T cells after yellow fever vaccination. Study as a whole: With SMART-Seq v4 Ultra Low Input, the fractions containing low cell numbers were prepared. Notes on the study in general: Post-booster repertoires contained most primary-vaccination clones again (about 96% CD4, about 90% CD8).

CDR1 DFQATT and CDR2 SNEGSKA come from the germline V gene (reference sequence). The CDR3 extends over 15 amino acids. Trimming took 1 base from V and 1 from J, leaving 13 bases between them. The sequence was obtained from a man aged 30 to 45 who received the YFV17D yellow fever vaccine. The V gene is TRBV20-1, the J gene TRBJ2-5; D call uncertain. The specimen was PBMCs, collected on the day of the yellow fever booster vaccination. The DNA for the CDR3 is TGCAGTGCTAGAGTCGGCGAAACAGCCCAAGAGACCCAGTACTTC. Residues: CSARVGETAQETQYF.